These T cell receptor beta chains were read from a single sample in a study of blood T cell repertoires in COVID-19. Some clones are missing from TCRdb's copy, which holds only in-frame ones; the method was immunoSEQ multiplex PCR. The sample contains more than 100,000 clones, over 70% of which appear only once. Material: peripheral blood. All receptors derive from a human donor in a cohort sampled during active or convalescent COVID-19. CDR3s include the opening cysteine and the closing phenylalanine or tryptophan. The order of the fields is V gene, D gene, clone size, CDR3 length, J gene, CDR3 DNA, CDR3 protein. A D gene is named only where the DNA matches it firmly. Part of the rows lack a size; the others show once, few, many or a class for expanded clones.

v_gene: TRBV5-1; d_gene: TRBD1; abundance: NA; len: 15; j_gene: TRBJ1-6; CDR3nt: TGCGCCAGCAGCTTGGGTACAGGGGGCAATTCACCCCTCCACTTT; CDR3aa: CASSLGTGGNSPLHF
v_gene: TRBV5-1; d_gene: NA; abundance: NA; len: 15; j_gene: TRBJ2-7; CDR3nt: TGCGCCAGCAGCCCCGGTGGGGGGAGCTCCTACGAGCAGTACTTC; CDR3aa: CASSPGGGSSYEQYF
v_gene: TRBV30; d_gene: NA; abundance: NA; len: 14; j_gene: TRBJ1-2; CDR3nt: TGTGCCTGGAGTGACGCCCCCAGGGTCTATGGCTACACCTTC; CDR3aa: CAWSDAPRVYGYTF
v_gene: TRBV30; d_gene: NA; abundance: few; len: 13; j_gene: TRBJ2-7; CDR3nt: TGTGCCTGGAGTGTCCCCAGGTCAAACGAGCAGTACTTC; CDR3aa: CAWSVPRSNEQYF
v_gene: TRBV7-3; d_gene: TRBD2; abundance: NA; len: 15; j_gene: TRBJ2-2; CDR3nt: TGTGCCAGCAGCTTAAGGCGGGGGGGGACCGGGGAGCTGTTTTTT; CDR3aa: CASSLRRGGTGELFF
v_gene: TRBV11-3; d_gene: NA; abundance: NA; len: 15; j_gene: TRBJ2-2; CDR3nt: TGTGCCAGCAGCAACAGGGAAGCGAACACCGGGGAGCTGTTTTTT; CDR3aa: CASSNREANTGELFF
v_gene: TRBV2; d_gene: TRBD2; abundance: NA; len: 14; j_gene: TRBJ2-5; CDR3nt: TGTGCCAGCAATAAGCGGGGGGACCAAGAGACCCAGTACTTC; CDR3aa: CASNKRGDQETQYF
v_gene: TRBV4-1; d_gene: TRBD1; abundance: few; len: 15; j_gene: TRBJ1-3; CDR3nt: TGCGCCAGCAGGCGCGGGACAGGGTCAGGAAACACCATATATTTT; CDR3aa: CASRRGTGSGNTIYF
v_gene: TRBV7-9; d_gene: NA; abundance: NA; len: 15; j_gene: TRBJ1-5; CDR3nt: TGTGCCAGCAGCTTAGCCGGGGAAAGATATACGCCCCAGCATTTT; CDR3aa: CASSLAGERYTPQHF
v_gene: TRBV7-2; d_gene: NA; abundance: NA; len: 13; j_gene: TRBJ1-5; CDR3nt: TGTGCCAGCAGCTTAGTCGAGGATCAGCCCCAGCATTTT; CDR3aa: CASSLVEDQPQHF
v_gene: TRBV5-1; d_gene: NA; abundance: NA; len: 15; j_gene: TRBJ2-3; CDR3nt: TGCGCCAGCAGCTTAACAGGGTACTCCACAGATACGCAGTATTTT; CDR3aa: CASSLTGYSTDTQYF
v_gene: TRBV2; d_gene: TRBD1; abundance: few; len: 15; j_gene: TRBJ1-2; CDR3nt: TGTGCCAGCAGAGAGCCCGGGACAGGGATCGGCGGCTACACCTTC; CDR3aa: CASREPGTGIGGYTF
v_gene: TRBV7-2; d_gene: NA; abundance: few; len: 16; j_gene: TRBJ2-7; CDR3nt: TGTGCCAGCAGCTTAAGGAGTACAGGGCAAACGGGAGAGCAGTACTTC; CDR3aa: CASSLRSTGQTGEQYF
v_gene: TRBV24-1; d_gene: NA; abundance: NA; len: 13; j_gene: TRBJ2-5; CDR3nt: TGTGCCACCAGTGACCATTTCGGGGAGACCCAGTACTTC; CDR3aa: CATSDHFGETQYF
v_gene: TRBV24-1; d_gene: NA; abundance: NA; len: 15; j_gene: TRBJ1-2; CDR3nt: TGTGCCACCAGTGACCCTAATAAAGCGGGCTATGGCTACACCTTC; CDR3aa: CATSDPNKAGYGYTF
v_gene: TRBV12-3/TRBV12-4; d_gene: NA; abundance: few; len: 13; j_gene: TRBJ1-5; CDR3nt: TGTGCCAGCAGCCCGACACGAAATCAGCCCCAGCATTTT; CDR3aa: CASSPTRNQPQHF
v_gene: TRBV13; d_gene: TRBD1; abundance: NA; len: 15; j_gene: TRBJ1-4; CDR3nt: TGTGCCAGCAGCCCCCGGGACAGGAGTAATGAAAAACTGTTTTTT; CDR3aa: CASSPRDRSNEKLFF
v_gene: TRBV24-1; d_gene: TRBD1; abundance: NA; len: 16; j_gene: TRBJ1-1; CDR3nt: TGTGCCACCAGTGACTCCACCGGACAGGGGATCTGGGGAGCTTTCTTT; CDR3aa: CATSDSTGQGIWGAFF